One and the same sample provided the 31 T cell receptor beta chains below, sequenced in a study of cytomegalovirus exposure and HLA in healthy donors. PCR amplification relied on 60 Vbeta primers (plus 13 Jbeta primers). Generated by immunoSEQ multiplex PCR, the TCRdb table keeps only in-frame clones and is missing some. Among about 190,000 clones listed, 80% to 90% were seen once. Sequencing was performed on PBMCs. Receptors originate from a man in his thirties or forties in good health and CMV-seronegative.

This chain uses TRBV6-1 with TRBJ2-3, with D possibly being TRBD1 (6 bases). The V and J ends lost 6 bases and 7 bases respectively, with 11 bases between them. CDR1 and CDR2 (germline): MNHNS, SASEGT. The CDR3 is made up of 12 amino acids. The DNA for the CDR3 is TGTGCCAGCAGACCACAGGGTAATACGCAGTATTTT. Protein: CASRPQGNTQYF.

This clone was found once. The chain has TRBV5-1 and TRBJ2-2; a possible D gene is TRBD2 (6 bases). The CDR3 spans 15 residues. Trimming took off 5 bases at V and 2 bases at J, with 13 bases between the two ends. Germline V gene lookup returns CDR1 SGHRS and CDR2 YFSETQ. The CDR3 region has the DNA TGCGCCAGCAGTACCGGGAGATTAAACACCGGGGAGCTGTTTTTT. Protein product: CASSTGRLNTGELFF.

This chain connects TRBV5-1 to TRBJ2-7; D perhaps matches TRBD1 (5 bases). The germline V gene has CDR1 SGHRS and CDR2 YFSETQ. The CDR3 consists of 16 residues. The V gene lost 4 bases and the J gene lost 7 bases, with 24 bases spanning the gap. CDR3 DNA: TGCGCCAGCAGCCCACGACCTCAGGGTATAATACATGAGCAGTACTTC. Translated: CASSPRPQGIIHEQYF.

The chain's CDR3 is CASSSLAGGGETQYF. In DNA form, the CDR3 reads TGCGCCAGCAGCTCCCTAGCGGGGGGGGGAGAGACCCAGTACTTC. The chain recombines TRBV5-1 with TRBJ2-5; 12 bases map to TRBD2. The CDR3 covers 15 residues. The germline V gene has CDR1 SGHRS and CDR2 YFSETQ. The junction had 4 bases not matched to a gene; V was cut back by 3 bases and J by 4 bases.

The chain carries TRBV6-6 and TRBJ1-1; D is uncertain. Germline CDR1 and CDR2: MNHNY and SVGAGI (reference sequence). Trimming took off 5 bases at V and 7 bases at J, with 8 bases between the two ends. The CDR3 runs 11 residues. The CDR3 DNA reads TGTGCCAGCAGTCCCGGGGTTGAAGCTTTCTTT. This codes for CASSPGVEAFF.

In DNA form, the CDR3 reads TGTGCCAGCAGCTTTTCTAACTCATATGGCTACACCTTC. Its protein is CASSFSNSYGYTF. The chain combines TRBV5-4 with TRBJ1-2, with unresolved D. This CDR3 spans 13 amino acids. Germline values: CDR1 SGHNT, CDR2 YYREEE (reference sequence). Trimming shortened V by 2 bases and J by 5 bases, and 10 bases separated the two germline ends.

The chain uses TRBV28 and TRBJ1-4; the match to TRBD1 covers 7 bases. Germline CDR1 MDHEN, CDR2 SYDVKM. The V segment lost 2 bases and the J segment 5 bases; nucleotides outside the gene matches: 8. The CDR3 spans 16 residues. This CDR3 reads CASSLTLTGMNEKLFF. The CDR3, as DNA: TGTGCCAGCAGTTTAACCCTGACAGGGATGAATGAAAAACTGTTTTTT.

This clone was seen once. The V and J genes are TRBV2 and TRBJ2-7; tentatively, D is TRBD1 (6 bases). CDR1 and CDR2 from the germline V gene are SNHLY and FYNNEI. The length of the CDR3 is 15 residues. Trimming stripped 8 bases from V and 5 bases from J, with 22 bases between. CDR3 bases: TGTGCCAGCGCCTCCCTAGGGGGAGAATTAAACGAGCAGTACTTC. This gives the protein CASASLGGELNEQYF.

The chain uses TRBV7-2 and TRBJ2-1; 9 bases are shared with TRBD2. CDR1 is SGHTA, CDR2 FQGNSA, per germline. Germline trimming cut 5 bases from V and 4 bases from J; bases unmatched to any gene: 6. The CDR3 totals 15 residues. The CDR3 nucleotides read TGTGCCAGCAGCCTCGGTAGCGGGGGTTACAATGAGCAGTTCTTC. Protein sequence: CASSLGSGGYNEQFF.

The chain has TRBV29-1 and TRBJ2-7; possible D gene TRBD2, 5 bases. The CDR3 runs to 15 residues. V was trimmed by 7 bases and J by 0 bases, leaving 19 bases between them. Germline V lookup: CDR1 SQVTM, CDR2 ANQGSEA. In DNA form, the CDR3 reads TGCAGCGCCGGAGGTACGGGTTCCAGCTCCTACGAGCAGTACTTC. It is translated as CSAGGTGSSSYEQYF.

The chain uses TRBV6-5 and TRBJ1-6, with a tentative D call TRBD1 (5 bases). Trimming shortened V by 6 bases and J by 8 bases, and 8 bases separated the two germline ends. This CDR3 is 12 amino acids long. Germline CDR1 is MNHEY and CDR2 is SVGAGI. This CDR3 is CASRQADSPLHF. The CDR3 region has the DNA TGTGCCAGCAGACAGGCCGATTCACCCCTCCACTTT.

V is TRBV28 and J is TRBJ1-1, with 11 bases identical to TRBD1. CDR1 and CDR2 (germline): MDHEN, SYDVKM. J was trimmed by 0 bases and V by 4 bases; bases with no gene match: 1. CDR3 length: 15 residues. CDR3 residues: CASSWDRGMNTEAFF. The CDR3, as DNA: TGTGCCAGCAGTTGGGACAGGGGGATGAACACTGAAGCTTTCTTT. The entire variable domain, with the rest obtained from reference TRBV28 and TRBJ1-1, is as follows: DVKVTQSSRYLVKRTGEKVFLECVQDMDHENMFWYRQDPGLGLRLIYFSYDVKMKEKGDIPEGYSVSREKKERFSLILESASTNQTSMYLCASSWDRGMNTEAFFGQGTRLTVV.

CDR3 DNA: TGTGCCACCAGCAGAACAGGGGGCGGCTCTGGAAACACCATATATTTT. It is translated as CATSRTGGGSGNTIYF. This sequence joins TRBV15 and TRBJ1-3; 9 bases are shared with TRBD1. The J segment lost 0 bases and the V segment lost 2 bases, leaving 2 bases of the junction unmatched. The germline V gene has CDR1 LNHNV and CDR2 YYDKDF (reference sequence). This CDR3 has 16 amino acids.

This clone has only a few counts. The CDR3 region is CAISGQGYEQYF. CDR3 nucleotide sequence: TGTGCCATCAGTGGACAGGGCTACGAGCAGTACTTC. The chain uses TRBV10-3 and TRBJ2-7; 7 bases fit TRBD1. Per germline, CDR1 ENHRY and CDR2 SYGVKD. The ends lost 4 bases at V and 3 bases at J; junction bases unmatched: 0. CDR3 size: 12 residues.

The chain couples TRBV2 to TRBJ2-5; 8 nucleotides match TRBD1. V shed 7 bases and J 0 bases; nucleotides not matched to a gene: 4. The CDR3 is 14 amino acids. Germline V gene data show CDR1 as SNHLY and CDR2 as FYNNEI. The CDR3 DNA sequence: TGTGCCAGCAAGGACAGGGCTGACCAAGAGACCCAGTACTTC. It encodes CASKDRADQETQYF.

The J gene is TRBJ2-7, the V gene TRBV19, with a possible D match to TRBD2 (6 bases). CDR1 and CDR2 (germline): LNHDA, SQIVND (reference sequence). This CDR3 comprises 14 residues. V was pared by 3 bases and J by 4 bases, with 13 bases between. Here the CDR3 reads CASSMGGSAYEQYF. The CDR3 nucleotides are TGTGCCAGTAGTATGGGGGGTTCGGCTTACGAGCAGTACTTC.

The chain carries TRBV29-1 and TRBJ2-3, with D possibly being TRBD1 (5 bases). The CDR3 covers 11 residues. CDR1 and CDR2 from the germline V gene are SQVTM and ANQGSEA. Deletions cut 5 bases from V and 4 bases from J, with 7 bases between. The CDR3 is CSVPGPDTQYF. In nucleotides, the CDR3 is TGCAGCGTTCCAGGGCCAGATACGCAGTATTTT.

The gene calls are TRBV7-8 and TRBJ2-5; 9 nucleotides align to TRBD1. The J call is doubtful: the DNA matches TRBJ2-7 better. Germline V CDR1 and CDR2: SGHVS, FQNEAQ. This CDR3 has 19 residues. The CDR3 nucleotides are TGTGCCAGCAGCCTCGCTTGGGGGAAGGGGGACAGGGTGACCTACGAGCAGTACTTC. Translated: CASSLAWGKGDRVTYEQYF.

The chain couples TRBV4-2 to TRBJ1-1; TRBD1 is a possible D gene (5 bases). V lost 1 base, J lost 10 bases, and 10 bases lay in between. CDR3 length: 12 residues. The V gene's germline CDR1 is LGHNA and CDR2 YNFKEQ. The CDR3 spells CASSQAGGLAFF. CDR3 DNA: TGTGCCAGCAGCCAAGCGGGGGGTCTAGCTTTCTTT.

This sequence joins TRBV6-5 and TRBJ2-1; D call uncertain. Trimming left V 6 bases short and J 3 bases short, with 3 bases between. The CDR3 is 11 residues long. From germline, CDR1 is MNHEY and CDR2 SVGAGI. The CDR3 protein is CASSRYNEQFF. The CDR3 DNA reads TGTGCCAGCAGCCGCTACAATGAGCAGTTCTTC.

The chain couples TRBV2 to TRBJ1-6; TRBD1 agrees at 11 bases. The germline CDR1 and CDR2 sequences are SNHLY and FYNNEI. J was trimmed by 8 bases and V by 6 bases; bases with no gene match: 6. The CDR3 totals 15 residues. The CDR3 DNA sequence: TGTGCCAGCAGCCCCGGGACAGGGGGAGATTCACCCCTCCACTTT. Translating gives CASSPGTGGDSPLHF.

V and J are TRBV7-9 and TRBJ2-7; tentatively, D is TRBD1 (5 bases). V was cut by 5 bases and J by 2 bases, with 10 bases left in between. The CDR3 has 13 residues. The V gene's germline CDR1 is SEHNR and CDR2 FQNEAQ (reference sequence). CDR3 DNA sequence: TGTGCCAGCAGCAGCAAGACAGCCTACGAGCAGTACTTC. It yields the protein CASSSKTAYEQYF.

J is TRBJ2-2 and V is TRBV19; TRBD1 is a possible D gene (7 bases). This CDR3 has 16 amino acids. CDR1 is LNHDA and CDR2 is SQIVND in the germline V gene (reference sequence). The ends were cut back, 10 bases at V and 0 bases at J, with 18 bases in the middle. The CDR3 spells CATQRGDSSNTGELFF. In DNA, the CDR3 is TGTGCCACTCAGAGGGGGGACAGTTCGAACACCGGGGAGCTGTTTTTT.

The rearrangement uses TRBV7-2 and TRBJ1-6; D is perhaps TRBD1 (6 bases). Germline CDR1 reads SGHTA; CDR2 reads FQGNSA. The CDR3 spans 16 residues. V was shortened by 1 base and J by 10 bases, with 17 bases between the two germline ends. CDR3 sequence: CASSLGGTWGKSPLHF. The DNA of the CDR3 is TGTGCCAGCAGCTTAGGAGGGACATGGGGGAAATCACCCCTCCACTTT.

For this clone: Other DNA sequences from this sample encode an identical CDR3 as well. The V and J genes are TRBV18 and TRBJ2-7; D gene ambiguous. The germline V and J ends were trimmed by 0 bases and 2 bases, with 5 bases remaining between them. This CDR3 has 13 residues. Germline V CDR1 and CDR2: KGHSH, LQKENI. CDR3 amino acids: CASSPPLAYEQYF. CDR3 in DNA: TGTGCCAGCTCACCACCTTTAGCCTACGAGCAGTACTTC. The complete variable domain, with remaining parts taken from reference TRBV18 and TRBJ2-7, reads NAGVMQNPRHLVRRRGQEARLRCSPMKGHSHVYWYRQLPEEGLKFMVYLQKENIIDESGMPKERFSAEFPKEGPSILRIQQVVRGDSAAYFCASSPPLAYEQYFGPGTRLTVT.

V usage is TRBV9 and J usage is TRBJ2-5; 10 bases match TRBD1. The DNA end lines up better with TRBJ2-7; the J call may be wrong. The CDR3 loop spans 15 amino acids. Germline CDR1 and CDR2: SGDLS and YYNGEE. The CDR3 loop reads CASSAPGQGIREQYF. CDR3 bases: TGTGCCAGCAGCGCGCCGGGACAGGGGATTCGCGAGCAGTACTTC.

The CDR3 sequence is CASSLGPGRRGLFADTQYF. In nucleotides, the CDR3 is TGCGCCAGCAGCTTAGGTCCCGGACGGCGGGGGTTGTTTGCAGATACGCAGTATTTT. The chain has TRBV5-1 and TRBJ2-3, with 7 nucleotides matching TRBD2. The CDR3 sequence is 19 residues long. Trimming at V came to 2 bases and at J to 4 bases, leaving 19 bases not matched to a gene. Germline CDR1 and CDR2: SGHRS and YFSETQ.

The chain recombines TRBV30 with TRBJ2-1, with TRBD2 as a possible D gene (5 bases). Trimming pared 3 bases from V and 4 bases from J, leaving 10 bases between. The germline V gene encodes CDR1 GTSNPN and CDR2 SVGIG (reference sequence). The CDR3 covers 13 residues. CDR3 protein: CAWRGTSYNEQFF. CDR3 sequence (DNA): TGTGCCTGGAGGGGCACTAGTTACAATGAGCAGTTCTTC.

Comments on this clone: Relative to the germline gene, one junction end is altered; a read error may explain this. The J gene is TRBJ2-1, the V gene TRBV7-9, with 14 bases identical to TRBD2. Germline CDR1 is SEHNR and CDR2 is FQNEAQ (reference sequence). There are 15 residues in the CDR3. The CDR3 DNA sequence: TGTTCCAGCAGCGGACTAGCGGGAGGTAGGAGTGAGCAGTTCTTC. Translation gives CSSSGLAGGRSEQFF.

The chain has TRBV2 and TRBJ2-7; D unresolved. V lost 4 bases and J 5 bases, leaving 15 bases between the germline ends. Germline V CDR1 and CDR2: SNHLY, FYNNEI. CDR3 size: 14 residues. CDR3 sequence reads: CASSGKTPSNEQYF. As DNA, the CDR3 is TGTGCCAGCAGTGGTAAGACTCCGTCTAACGAGCAGTACTTC. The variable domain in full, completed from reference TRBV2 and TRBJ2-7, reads EPEVTQTPSHQVTQMGQEVILRCVPISNHLYFYWYRQILGQKVEFLVSFYNNEISEKSEIFDDQFSVERPDGSNFTLKIRSTKLEDSAMYFCASSGKTPSNEQYFGPGTRLTVT.

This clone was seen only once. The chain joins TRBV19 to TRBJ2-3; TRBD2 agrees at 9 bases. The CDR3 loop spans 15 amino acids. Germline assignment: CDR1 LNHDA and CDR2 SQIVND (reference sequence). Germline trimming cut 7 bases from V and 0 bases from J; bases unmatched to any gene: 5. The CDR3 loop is CASTTGTSSTDTQYF. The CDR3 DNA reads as TGTGCCAGTACCACCGGGACTAGCAGCACAGATACGCAGTATTTT.